Following are 9 T cell receptor beta chains from one sample sequenced in a study of T cells in Graves' hyperthyroidism and ophthalmopathy. Researchers amplified the TCR beta CDR3 regions from RNA transcripts. The primer set for the first-round RT-PCR of the TCR CDR3 was HTBI. TCRdb re-called the multiplex PCR reads through MiXCR, storing one row per CDR3 protein. The table has 450,000 to 700,000 distinct CDR3 sequences, about half seen once; the top ten hold around 20%. The sequencing sample was made of peripheral blood or thyroid tissue (not recorded which). The receptors stem from an adult woman with Graves' disease, either hyperthyroidism or ophthalmopathy (not recorded which).

Only a few counts were recorded for this clonotype. The chain couples TRBV28 to TRBJ2-7; D is perhaps TRBD1 (5 bases). Trimming left V 8 bases short and J 1 base short, with 9 bases between. Germline V gives CDR1 MDHEN, CDR2 SYDVKM. The CDR3 runs 12 residues. The CDR3, as DNA: TGTGCCAGCGGCAAGGGGTCCTACGAGCAGTACTTC. Amino acid sequence: CASGKGSYEQYF.

This clonotype has just a few counts. This chain uses TRBV11-2 with TRBJ1-6; 7 positions agree with TRBD1. Trimming removed 7 bases from V and 5 bases from J; junction bases left unmatched: 5. This CDR3 contains 14 residues. Germline V gene data show CDR1 as SGHAT and CDR2 as FQNNGV. In DNA form, the CDR3 reads TGTGCCAGCACCATGACAGGGAATAATTCACCCCTCCACTTT. Translating gives CASTMTGNNSPLHF.

The rearrangement joins TRBV5-1 to TRBJ1-3; D remains unclear. The ends were cut back, 2 bases at V and 9 bases at J, with 12 bases in the middle. The CDR3 is 13 amino acids. Germline V gene lookup returns CDR1 SGHRS and CDR2 YFSETQ. As DNA, the CDR3 is TGCGCCAGCAGCTTAATCGTAGGGAGCACCATATATTTT. Its protein product is CASSLIVGSTIYF.

This clonotype was seen ten or more times. The gene calls are TRBV5-1 and TRBJ2-5; no reliable D call. The V and J ends lost 2 bases and 5 bases respectively, with 16 bases between them. Germline assignment: CDR1 SGHRS and CDR2 YFSETQ. The CDR3 sequence is 15 residues long. The CDR3 reads CASSFRAFLSETQYF. Here the CDR3 DNA reads TGCGCCAGCAGCTTCCGGGCCTTCCTGAGCGAGACCCAGTACTTC.

This clonotype was counted many times. V usage is TRBV2 and J usage is TRBJ2-5; 8 bases map to TRBD2. This CDR3 spans 13 amino acids. Germline CDR1 and CDR2: SNHLY and FYNNEI. Trimming removed 2 bases from V and 11 bases from J; junction bases left unmatched: 7. DNA for the CDR3: TGTGCCAGCAGTGAATTGCGGGAGGCCGCACAGTACTTC. This encodes CASSELREAAQYF.

The rearrangement links TRBV7-9 to TRBJ2-7; 10 bases agree with TRBD1. CDR1 and CDR2 from the germline V gene are SEHNR and FQNEAQ (reference sequence). The CDR3 spans 15 residues. V dropped 6 bases and J dropped 9; count of bases not matched to a gene: 14. In nucleotides, the CDR3 is TGTGCCAGCAGTAGACCGGGACAGGGGCGGCTAGTGCAGTACTTC. Protein product: CASSRPGQGRLVQYF. Filled out from reference TRBV7-9 and TRBJ2-7, the complete variable domain reads DTGVSQNPRHKITKRGQNVTFRCDPISEHNRLYWYRQTLGQGPEFLTYFQNEAQLEKSRLLSDRFSAERPKGSFSTLEIQRTEQGDSAMYLCASSRPGQGRLVQYFGPGTRLTVT.

This clonotype has more than one count but fewer than ten. The rearrangement joins TRBV30 to TRBJ2-7; possibly TRBD2 for D (6 bases). The CDR3 totals 12 residues. The V gene's germline CDR1 is GTSNPN and CDR2 SVGIG (reference sequence). Trimming left V 1 base short and J 6 bases short, with 10 bases between. CDR3 sequence reads: CAWSGSGGEQYF. The CDR3 DNA follows: TGTGCCTGGAGTGGTAGCGGCGGCGAGCAGTACTTC. The complete variable domain, with remaining parts taken from reference TRBV30 and TRBJ2-7, reads SQTIHQWPATLVQPVGSPLSLECTVEGTSNPNLYWYRQAAGRGLQLLFYSVGIGQISSEVPQNLSASRPQDRQFILSSKKLLLSDSGFYLCAWSGSGGEQYFGPGTRLTVT.

This clonotype was counted many times. The chain couples TRBV2 to TRBJ1-5; D is perhaps TRBD1 (6 bases). CDR3 length equals 15 residues. Per germline, CDR1 SNHLY and CDR2 FYNNEI. V lost 1 base, J lost 5 bases, and 12 bases lay in between. CDR3 sequence reads: CASSEEEQGYQPQHF. CDR3 nucleotides: TGTGCCAGCAGTGAAGAGGAACAGGGATATCAGCCCCAGCATTTT.

In its sample, this clonotype was seen many times. This chain connects TRBV5-1 to TRBJ1-4, with TRBD1 as a possible D gene (5 bases). The CDR3 is made up of 15 amino acids. CDR1 SGHRS and CDR2 YFSETQ come from the germline V gene. V was shortened by 1 base and J by 7 bases, with 14 bases between the two germline ends. The CDR3 coding sequence is TGCGCCAGCAGCTTGAGCTTAGGGGCCGGTGAAAAACTGTTTTTT. Its translation: CASSLSLGAGEKLFF.